The 18 T cell receptor beta chains below come from one sample, sequenced in a study of identical twins. MiXCR, run by TCRdb on the 5' RACE reads, gives a single entry per CDR3 protein. The repertoire holds roughly 480,000 distinct CDR3 sequences, with 20% to 30% as singletons. Another study also made use of these data, one on T cells expressing NK-cell markers.

Material for sequencing was CD4+ T cells sorted from blood. All receptors come from a woman under 30 in good health.

This clonotype was detected a few times. The chain is built from TRBV20-1 and TRBJ2-3, with D unresolved. The CDR3 runs to 11 residues. Between the trimmed V and J ends, which lost 8 bases and 4 bases, there was a span of 10 bases. From germline, CDR1 is DFQATT and CDR2 SNEGSKA (reference sequence). As DNA, the CDR3 is TGCAGTTCGACACCCGCAGATACGCAGTATTTT. This sequence encodes CSSTPADTQYF.

This clonotype was seen only a few times. The chain carries TRBV9 and TRBJ1-5; a possible D gene is TRBD1 (5 bases). There are 15 residues in the CDR3. Trimming took 4 bases from V and 6 from J, leaving 17 bases between them. CDR1 SGDLS and CDR2 YYNGEE come from the germline V gene. The chain's CDR3 is CASSSGLMGGQPQHF. CDR3 nucleotide sequence: TGTGCCAGCAGCTCTGGACTCATGGGGGGTCAGCCCCAGCATTTT.

Note on this clonotype: A junction boundary mismatches the germline segment, possibly from a read error. The V and J genes are TRBV11-1 and TRBJ2-1, with D perhaps TRBD1 or TRBD2 (6 bases each). Germline V gene data show CDR1 as SGHAT and CDR2 as FQDESV (reference sequence). The CDR3 has 15 residues. For the CDR3, the DNA is TGTGCCAGCAGCTTGCGGGGACACACAGGCAATGAGCAGTTCTTT. Amino acid sequence: CASSLRGHTGNEQFF. Together with reference TRBV11-1 and TRBJ2-1, the CDR3 gives the full variable domain: EAEVAQSPRYKITEKSQAVAFWCDPISGHATLYWYRQILGQGPELLVQFQDESVVDDSQLPKDRFSAERLKGVDSTLKIQPAELGDSAMYLCASSLRGHTGNEQFFGPGTRLTVL.

This clonotype was detected only a few times. The V and J genes are TRBV5-6 and TRBJ1-5, with TRBD1 matching over 7 bases. This CDR3 has 16 residues. The V gene's germline CDR1 is SGHDT and CDR2 YYEEEE. V lost 0 bases to trimming and J lost 2 bases; unmatched junction nucleotides: 5. The CDR3 here is CASSLALGTGNQPQHF. The DNA for the CDR3 is TGTGCCAGCAGCTTGGCCCTAGGGACAGGCAATCAGCCCCAGCATTTT.

The chain employs TRBV19 and TRBJ2-3; D call uncertain. The CDR3 extends over 14 amino acids. V was clipped by 5 bases and J by 6 bases, with 15 bases between them. CDR1 is LNHDA and CDR2 is SQIVND in the germline V gene (reference sequence). CDR3 sequence reads: CASSEDLPRDTQYF. The CDR3 DNA reads TGTGCCAGTAGTGAAGATCTACCAAGGGATACGCAGTATTTT.

The chain couples TRBV6-2 or TRBV6-3 to TRBJ1-1, with TRBD1 identical over 7 bases. Per the germline V gene, CDR1 is MNHEY and CDR2 is SVGEGT. The CDR3 sequence is 12 residues long. Trimming took 5 bases from V and 11 from J; bases not matched to a gene: 8. The CDR3 protein is CASSPMTGMAFF. The CDR3 DNA follows: TGTGCCAGCAGTCCTATGACAGGGATGGCTTTCTTT.

This sequence joins TRBV29-1 and TRBJ1-4; D is undetermined. CDR3 length: 12 residues. Germline CDR1 is SQVTM and CDR2 is ANQGSEA. Trimming removed 5 bases at V and 7 bases at J, with 11 bases between. For the CDR3, the DNA is TGCAGCGTTCGGACTATGAGTGAAAAACTGTTTTTT. This translates into CSVRTMSEKLFF.

The chain joins TRBV7-6 to TRBJ2-2; D perhaps matches TRBD2 (5 bases). Trimming removed 10 bases at V and 6 bases at J, with 9 bases between. Germline V gene data show CDR1 as SGHVS and CDR2 as FNYEAQ. This CDR3 region has 11 residues. Written as DNA, the CDR3 is TGTGCCATCTCCGGGGCCGGGGAGCTGTTTTTT. Translating gives CAISGAGELFF.

In its sample, this clonotype was seen a few times. The V gene is TRBV2, the J gene TRBJ2-1; D remains unclear. The V gene lost 6 bases and the J gene lost 0 bases, with 9 bases spanning the gap. This CDR3 is built from 14 residues. Germline CDR1 SNHLY, CDR2 FYNNEI. As DNA, the CDR3 is TGTGCCAGCAGGGGATACAGCTCCTACAATGAGCAGTTCTTC. Amino acids: CASRGYSSYNEQFF. Drawing the rest from reference TRBV2 and TRBJ2-1, the complete variable domain is EPEVTQTPSHQVTQMGQEVILRCVPISNHLYFYWYRQILGQKVEFLVSFYNNEISEKSEIFDDQFSVERPDGSNFTLKIRSTKLEDSAMYFCASRGYSSYNEQFFGPGTRLTVL.

V usage is TRBV7-2 and J usage is TRBJ2-5; 8 nucleotides align to TRBD2. CDR3 size: 16 residues. Germline trimming cut 2 bases from V and 4 bases from J; bases unmatched to any gene: 9. Germline V gene sequence: CDR1 SGHTA, CDR2 FQGNSA. CDR3 loop: CASSLLLAERTETQYF. In nucleotides, the CDR3 is TGTGCCAGCAGCTTATTACTAGCGGAGAGAACAGAGACCCAGTACTTC.

This clonotype was seen a few times. The chain employs TRBV10-3 and TRBJ1-2, with D maybe TRBD1 (5 bases). V gave up 2 bases and J gave up 1 base, with 17 bases separating them. Germline V lookup: CDR1 ENHRY, CDR2 SYGVKD. The CDR3 length is 17 residues. CDR3 protein: CAISEARERRSNYGYTF. The DNA for the CDR3 is TGTGCCATCAGTGAGGCCAGGGAGCGTAGAAGTAACTATGGCTACACCTTC.

The rearrangement links TRBV19 to TRBJ1-5; D gene unclear. With 8 bases removed from V and 4 bases from J, the gap between germline ends came to 15 bases. In germline, CDR1 is LNHDA, CDR2 SQIVND (reference sequence). This CDR3 has 14 amino acids. In DNA, the CDR3 is TGTGCCAGTCGAGGCGCCCGCCCAAATCAGCCCCAGCATTTT. Protein: CASRGARPNQPQHF.

This clonotype was detected only a few times. The chain combines TRBV6-1 with TRBJ2-7; either TRBD1 or TRBD2 may supply D (6 bases each). V lost 6 bases to trimming and J lost 4 bases, with 19 bases between them. CDR3 length: 15 amino acids. Germline loops: CDR1 MNHNS, CDR2 SASEGT. CDR3 nucleotides: TGTGCCAGCAGACGGGGGCGGGGCGCAGATTACGAGCAGTACTTC. Its protein is CASRRGRGADYEQYF.

This chain connects TRBV5-1 to TRBJ1-1, with 9 bases identical to TRBD1. Germline CDR1 reads SGHRS; CDR2 reads YFSETQ. Trimming cost V 4 bases and J 2 bases; bases outside gene matches: 9. The CDR3 covers 16 residues. Written as DNA, the CDR3 is TGCGCCAGCAGCCCACAGCCGGGACAGGGCAACACTGAAGCTTTCTTT. It codes for CASSPQPGQGNTEAFF.

The V call is TRBV19, the J call TRBJ2-2, with D perhaps matching TRBD1 (9 bases). Germline lookup yields CDR1 LNHDA and CDR2 SQIVND (reference sequence). This CDR3 comprises 17 residues. V shed 7 bases and J shed 5 bases, with 23 bases lying between them. The CDR3 here is CASTGQGGGRWTGELFF. CDR3 bases: TGTGCCAGTACGGGACAGGGAGGCGGGAGGTGGACCGGGGAGCTGTTTTTT.

The rearrangement joins TRBV5-1 to TRBJ1-1, with D tentatively TRBD1 (5 bases). Germline-derived CDR1 and CDR2 are SGHRS and YFSETQ. V shed 3 bases and J shed 4 bases, with 10 bases lying between them. The CDR3 runs to 13 residues. Here the CDR3 reads CASSSGAATEAFF. CDR3 DNA: TGCGCCAGCAGCTCCGGGGCCGCCACTGAAGCTTTCTTT.

There are a few counts of this clonotype. The chain joins TRBV12-3 or TRBV12-4 to TRBJ1-5; 8 bases align to TRBD1. V was clipped by 6 bases and J by 7 bases; unmatched bases: 8. This CDR3 region has 14 residues. Here the CDR3 reads CASRRTGRRQPQHF. The CDR3 nucleotides read TGTGCCAGCAGAAGGACAGGGCGGAGGCAGCCCCAGCATTTT.

This clonotype was counted only a few times. V is TRBV21-1 and J is TRBJ1-6. TRBV21-1 is an annotated pseudogene. This CDR3 spans 16 amino acids. In DNA, the CDR3 is TGTGCCAGCAGCAACGAGGAGGGGTTGGATAATTCACCCCTCCACTTT. Translation: CASSNEEGLDNSPLHF.